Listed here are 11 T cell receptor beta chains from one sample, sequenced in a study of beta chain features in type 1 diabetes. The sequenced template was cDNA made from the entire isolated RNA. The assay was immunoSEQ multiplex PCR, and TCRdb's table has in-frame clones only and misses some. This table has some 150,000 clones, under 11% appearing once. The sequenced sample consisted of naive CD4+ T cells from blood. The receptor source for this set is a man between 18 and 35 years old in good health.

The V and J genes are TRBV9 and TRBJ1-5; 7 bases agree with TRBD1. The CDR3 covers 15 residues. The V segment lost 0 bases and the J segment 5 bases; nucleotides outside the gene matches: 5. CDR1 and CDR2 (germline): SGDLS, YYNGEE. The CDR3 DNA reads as TGTGCCAGCAGCGTAGGACAGGGAGAAGATCAGCCCCAGCATTTT. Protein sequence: CASSVGQGEDQPQHF.

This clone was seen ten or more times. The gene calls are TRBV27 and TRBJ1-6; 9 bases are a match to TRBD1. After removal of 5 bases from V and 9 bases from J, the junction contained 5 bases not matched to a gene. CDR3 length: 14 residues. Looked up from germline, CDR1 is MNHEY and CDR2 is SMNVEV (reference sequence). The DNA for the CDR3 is TGTGCCAGCAGTCGGACAGGGGTTAGTTCACCCCTCCACTTT. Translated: CASSRTGVSSPLHF.

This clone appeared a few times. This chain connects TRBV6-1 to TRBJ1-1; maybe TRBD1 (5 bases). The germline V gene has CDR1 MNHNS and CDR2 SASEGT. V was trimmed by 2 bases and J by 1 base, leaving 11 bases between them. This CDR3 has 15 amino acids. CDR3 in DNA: TGTGCCAGCAGTGAACCAGGGAAATCGAACACTGAAGCTTTCTTT. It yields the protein CASSEPGKSNTEAFF.

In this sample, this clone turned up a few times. The CDR3 DNA reads as TGTGCCAGCTCACCCCGGCAGGGGCCGCAGCCCCAGCATTTT. Translation gives CASSPRQGPQPQHF. The chain has TRBV18 and TRBJ1-5; D is possibly TRBD1 (6 bases). Germline V gene lookup returns CDR1 KGHSH and CDR2 LQKENI. This CDR3 is built from 14 residues. V lost 3 bases and J lost 7, with 13 bases in between.

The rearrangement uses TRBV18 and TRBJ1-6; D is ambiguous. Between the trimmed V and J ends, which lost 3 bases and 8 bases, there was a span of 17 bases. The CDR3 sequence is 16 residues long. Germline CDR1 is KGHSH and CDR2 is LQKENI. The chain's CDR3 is CASSPFESQSDSPLHF. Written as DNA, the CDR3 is TGTGCCAGCTCACCTTTTGAGAGCCAAAGTGATTCACCCCTCCACTTT.

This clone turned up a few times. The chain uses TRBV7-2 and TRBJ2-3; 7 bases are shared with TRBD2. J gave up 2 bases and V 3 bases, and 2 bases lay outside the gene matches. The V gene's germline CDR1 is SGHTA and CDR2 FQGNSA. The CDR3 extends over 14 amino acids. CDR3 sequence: CASSFGGFTDTQYF. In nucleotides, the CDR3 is TGTGCCAGCAGCTTCGGGGGGTTCACAGATACGCAGTATTTT. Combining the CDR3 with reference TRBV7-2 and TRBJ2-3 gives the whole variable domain GAGVSQSPSNKVTEKGKDVELRCDPISGHTALYWYRQSLGQGLEFLIYFQGNSAPDKSGLPSDRFSAERTGGSVSTLTIQRTQQEDSAVYLCASSFGGFTDTQYFGPGTRLTVL.

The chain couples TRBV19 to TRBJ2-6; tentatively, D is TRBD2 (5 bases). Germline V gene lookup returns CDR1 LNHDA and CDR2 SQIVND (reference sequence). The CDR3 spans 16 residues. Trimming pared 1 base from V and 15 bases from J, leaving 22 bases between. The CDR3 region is CASSIAYSEAGVALTF. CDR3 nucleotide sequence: TGTGCCAGTAGTATAGCCTATTCGGAGGCAGGAGTAGCCCTGACTTTC.

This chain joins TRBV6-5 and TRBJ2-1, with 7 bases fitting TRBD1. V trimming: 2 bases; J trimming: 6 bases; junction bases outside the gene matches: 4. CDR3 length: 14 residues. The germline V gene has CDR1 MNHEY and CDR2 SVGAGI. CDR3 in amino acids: CASSYPSGGNEQFF. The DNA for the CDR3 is TGTGCCAGCAGTTACCCGTCAGGGGGCAATGAGCAGTTCTTC.

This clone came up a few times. CDR3 region: CASSSNNSPLHF. The CDR3 DNA reads TGTGCCAGCAGTTCAAATAATTCACCCCTCCACTTT. This chain joins TRBV6-5 and TRBJ1-6; D is unresolved. V gave up 4 bases and J gave up 5 bases, with 3 bases separating them. Germline V gene data show CDR1 as MNHEY and CDR2 as SVGAGI. The CDR3 has 12 amino acids.

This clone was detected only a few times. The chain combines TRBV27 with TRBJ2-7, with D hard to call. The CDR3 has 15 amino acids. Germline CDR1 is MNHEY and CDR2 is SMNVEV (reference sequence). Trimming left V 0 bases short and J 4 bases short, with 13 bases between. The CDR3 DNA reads TGTGCCAGCAGTTTATCGAATTCGGCACAGTACGAGCAGTACTTC. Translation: CASSLSNSAQYEQYF.

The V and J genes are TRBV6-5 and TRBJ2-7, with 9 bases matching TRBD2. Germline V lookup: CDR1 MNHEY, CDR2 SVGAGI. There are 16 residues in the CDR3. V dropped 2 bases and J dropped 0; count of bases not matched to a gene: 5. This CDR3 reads CASSYSGAGGSYEQYF. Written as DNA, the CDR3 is TGTGCCAGCAGTTACAGCGGAGCGGGGGGCTCCTACGAGCAGTACTTC.